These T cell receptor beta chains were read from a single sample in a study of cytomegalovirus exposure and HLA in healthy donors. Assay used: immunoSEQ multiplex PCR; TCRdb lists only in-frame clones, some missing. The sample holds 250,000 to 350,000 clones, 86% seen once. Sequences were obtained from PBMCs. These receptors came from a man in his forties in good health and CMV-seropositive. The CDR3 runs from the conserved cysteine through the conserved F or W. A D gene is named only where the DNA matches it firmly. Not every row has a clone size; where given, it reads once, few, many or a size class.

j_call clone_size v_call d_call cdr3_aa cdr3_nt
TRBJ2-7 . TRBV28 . CASRSDRLNSYEQYF TGTGCCAGCAGGTCGGACAGACTCAACTCCTACGAGCAGTACTTC
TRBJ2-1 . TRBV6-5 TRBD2 CAIFGLDNEQFF TGTGCCATCTTCGGACTAGACAATGAGCAGTTCTTC
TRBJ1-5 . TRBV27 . CASSLRESNQPQHF TGTGCCAGCAGTTTGCGGGAATCCAATCAGCCCCAGCATTTT
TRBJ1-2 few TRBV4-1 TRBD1 CASSQGVGQVLYGYTF TGCGCCAGCAGCCAGGGTGTCGGACAGGTTTTATATGGCTACACCTTC
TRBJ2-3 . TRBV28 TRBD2 CASSAPSGLTDTQYF TGTGCCAGCAGTGCCCCTAGCGGGCTAACAGATACGCAGTATTTT
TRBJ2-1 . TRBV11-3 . CASSLGRERYNEQFF TGTGCCAGCAGCTTAGGACGTGAGAGGTACAATGAGCAGTTCTTC
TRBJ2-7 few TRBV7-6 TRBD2 CASSPSGSGTYEQYF TGTGCCAGCAGTCCCAGCGGGAGTGGGACCTACGAGCAGTACTTC
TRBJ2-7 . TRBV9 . CASSQRAGVGSYEQYF TGTGCCAGCAGCCAGAGGGCCGGGGTGGGGAGCTACGAGCAGTACTTC
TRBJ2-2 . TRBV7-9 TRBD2 CASSPRLAGGNGELFF TGTGCCAGCAGCCCCCGACTAGCGGGAGGGAACGGGGAGCTGTTTTTT
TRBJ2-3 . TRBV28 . CASRRPLMTGNTDTQYF TGTGCCAGCAGACGCCCCCTGATGACGGGGAACACAGATACGCAGTATTTT
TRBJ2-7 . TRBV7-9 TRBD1 CASSFQEGAREQYF TGTGCCAGCAGTTTTCAAGAGGGGGCGAGGGAGCAGTACTTC
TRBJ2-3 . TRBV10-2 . CASSHEGPSGADTQYF TGCGCCAGCAGCCATGAGGGCCCCTCCGGGGCAGATACGCAGTATTTT
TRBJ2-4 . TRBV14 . CASSQQGRGLAKNIQYF TGTGCCAGCAGCCAACAAGGGCGGGGCCTAGCCAAAAACATTCAGTACTTC
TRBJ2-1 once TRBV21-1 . CASSQGGTSGDNEQFF TGTGCCAGCAGTCAAGGGGGAACTAGCGGGGACAATGAGCAGTTCTTC
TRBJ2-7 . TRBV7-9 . CASSVQNSYEQYF TGTGCCAGCAGCGTTCAGAACTCCTACGAGCAGTACTTC
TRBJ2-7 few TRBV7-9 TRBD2 CASSVQAGATYEQYF TGTGCCAGCAGCGTCCAAGCGGGGGCTACGTACGAGCAGTACTTC
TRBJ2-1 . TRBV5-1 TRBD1 CASSFDRGEQFF TGCGCCAGCAGCTTCGACAGGGGCGAGCAGTTCTTC
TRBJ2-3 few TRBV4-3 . CASSQAFSDTQYF TGCGCCAGCAGCCAAGCTTTTTCCGATACGCAGTATTTT
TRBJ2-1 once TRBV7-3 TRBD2 CASSPSGSDEQFF TGTGCCAGCAGCCCAAGCGGGAGCGATGAGCAGTTCTTC
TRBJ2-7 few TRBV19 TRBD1 CASSEQGAPSSYEQYF TGTGCCAGTAGCGAACAGGGGGCCCCCAGCTCCTACGAGCAGTACTTC
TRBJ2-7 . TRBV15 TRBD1 CATSRVGGQGREQYF TGTGCCACCAGCAGAGTTGGAGGACAGGGGCGCGAGCAGTACTTC
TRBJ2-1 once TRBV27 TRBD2 CASSSKAGGGNEQFF TGTGCCAGCAGTTCTAAAGCGGGAGGGGGCAATGAGCAGTTCTTC
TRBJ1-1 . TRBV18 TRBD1 CASSPDRAEAFF TGTGCCAGCTCACCCGACAGGGCTGAAGCTTTCTTT
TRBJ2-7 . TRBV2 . CASNRYSYEQYF TGTGCCAGCAACAGATACTCCTACGAGCAGTACTTC
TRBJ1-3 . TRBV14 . CASSTLRGSSGNTIYF TGTGCCAGCAGCACCCTCCGTGGCAGCTCTGGAAACACCATATATTTT
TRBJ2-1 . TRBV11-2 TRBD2 CASSYGASGSYEQFF TGTGCCAGCAGCTACGGGGCTAGCGGGAGCTATGAGCAGTTCTTC
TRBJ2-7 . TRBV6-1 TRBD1 CASSNGDSHF TGTGCCAGCAGTAATGGGGACAGCCACTTC
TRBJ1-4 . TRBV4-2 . CASRVGAAGEKLFF TGTGCCAGCAGGGTGGGCGCCGCCGGCGAAAAACTGTTTTTT
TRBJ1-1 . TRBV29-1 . CSGQGLNTEAFF TGCAGCGGCCAGGGGCTCAACACTGAAGCTTTCTTT
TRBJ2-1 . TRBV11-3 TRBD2 CASSLGLAGGRWGDEQFF TGTGCCAGCAGCTTAGGGCTAGCGGGAGGTCGGTGGGGAGATGAGCAGTTCTTC
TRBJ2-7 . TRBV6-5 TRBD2 CASSYSSGGDEQYF TGTGCCAGCAGTTACTCTAGCGGGGGCGACGAGCAGTACTTC
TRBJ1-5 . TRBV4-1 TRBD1 CASSPRTGSNQPQHF TGCGCCAGCAGCCCCAGGACAGGGAGCAATCAGCCCCAGCATTTT
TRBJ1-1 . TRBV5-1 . CASSLDRGEAFF TGCGCCAGCAGCTTGGATAGGGGTGAAGCTTTCTTT
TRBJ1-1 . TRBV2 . CASSYRGEALEAFF TGTGCCAGCAGCTATCGAGGCGAGGCCCTTGAAGCTTTCTTT
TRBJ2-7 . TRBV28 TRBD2 CASSRSRGLATYEQYF TGTGCCAGCAGCCGGTCCCGGGGACTAGCAACCTACGAGCAGTACTTC
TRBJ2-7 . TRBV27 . CASSLSGVTYEQYF TGTGCCAGCAGTCTGAGCGGAGTTACCTACGAGCAGTACTTC
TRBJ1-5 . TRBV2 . CASKAGPGNQPQHF TGTGCCAGCAAGGCAGGTCCAGGCAATCAGCCCCAGCATTTT
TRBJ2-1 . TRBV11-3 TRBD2 CASSDTSGANEQFF TGTGCCAGCAGCGACACTAGCGGGGCCAATGAGCAGTTCTTC
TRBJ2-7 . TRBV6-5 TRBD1 CASRPQGAEYEQYF TGTGCCAGCAGGCCACAGGGGGCAGAGTACGAGCAGTACTTC
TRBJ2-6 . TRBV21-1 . CAIRGGANVLTF TGTGCCATCCGGGGGGGGGCCAACGTCCTGACTTTC
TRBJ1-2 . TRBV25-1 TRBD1 CASSRQGIGYGYTF TGTGCCAGCAGTAGACAGGGGATCGGCTATGGCTACACCTTC
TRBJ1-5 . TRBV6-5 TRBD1 CASSYGDRGDQPQHF TGTGCCAGCAGTTACGGGGACAGGGGAGATCAGCCCCAGCATTTT
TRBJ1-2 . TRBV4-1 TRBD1 CASSQGSLSTRTGRYGYTF TGCGCCAGCAGCCAAGGATCGCTAAGTACCAGGACAGGGCGATATGGCTACACCTTC
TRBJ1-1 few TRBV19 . CASSIETPNTEAFF TGTGCCAGTAGTATAGAAACACCGAACACTGAAGCTTTCTTT
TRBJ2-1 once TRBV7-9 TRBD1 CASSLITGGNEQFF TGTGCCAGCAGCTTAATTACAGGGGGCAATGAGCAGTTCTTC
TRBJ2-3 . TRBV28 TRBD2 CASSLDSGSAQYF TGTGCCAGCAGTTTAGATAGCGGGAGTGCGCAGTATTTT
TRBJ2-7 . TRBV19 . CASSIHLGAVNEQYF TGTGCCAGTAGTATTCATTTGGGGGCCGTGAACGAGCAGTACTTC
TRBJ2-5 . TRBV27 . CASSLDFGETQYF TGTGCCAGCAGTTTAGACTTCGGGGAGACCCAGTACTTC
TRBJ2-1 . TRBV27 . CASSITKGSYNEQFF TGTGCCAGCAGTATCACAAAGGGGTCCTACAATGAGCAGTTCTTC
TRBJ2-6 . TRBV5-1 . CASSFPAAVLTF TGCGCCAGCAGCTTTCCAGCGGCAGTCCTGACTTTC
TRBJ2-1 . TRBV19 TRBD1 CASSPGTGVDEQFF TGTGCCAGTAGTCCCGGGACAGGGGTTGATGAGCAGTTCTTC
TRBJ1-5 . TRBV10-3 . CAISGRDNQPQHF TGTGCCATCAGTGGGCGGGACAATCAGCCCCAGCATTTT